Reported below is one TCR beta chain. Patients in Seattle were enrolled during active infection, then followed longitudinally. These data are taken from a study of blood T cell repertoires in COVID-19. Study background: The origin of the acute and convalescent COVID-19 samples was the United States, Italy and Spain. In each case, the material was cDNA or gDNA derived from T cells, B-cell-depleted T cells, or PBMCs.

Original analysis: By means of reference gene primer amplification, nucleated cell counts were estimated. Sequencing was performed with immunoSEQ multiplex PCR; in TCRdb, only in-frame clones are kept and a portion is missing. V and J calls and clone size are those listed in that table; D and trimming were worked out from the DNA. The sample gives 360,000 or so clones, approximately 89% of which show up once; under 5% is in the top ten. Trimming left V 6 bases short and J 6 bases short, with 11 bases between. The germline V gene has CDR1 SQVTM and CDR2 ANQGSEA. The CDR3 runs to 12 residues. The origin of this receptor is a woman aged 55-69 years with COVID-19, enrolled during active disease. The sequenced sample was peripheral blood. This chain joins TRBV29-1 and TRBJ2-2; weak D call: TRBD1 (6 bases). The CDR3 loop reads CSVATGPGELFF. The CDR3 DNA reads TGCAGCGTCGCAACAGGGCCCGGGGAGCTGTTTTTT.